A single sample gave rise to the 16 T cell receptor beta chains below, sequenced in a study of shared clonotypes between healthy human individuals. Sequencing was performed with immunoSEQ multiplex PCR; in TCRdb, only in-frame clones are kept and a portion is missing. The sample shows about half a million clones, more than 65% of them seen only once. The sequencing input was PBMCs. These receptors all come from a woman aged 40-49 years in good health. Some clones in this sample may be carry-over from other donors' samples.

This clone was observed a few times. The rearrangement links TRBV7-6 to TRBJ2-1, with a possible D match to TRBD2 (5 bases). Germline assignment: CDR1 SGHVS and CDR2 FNYEAQ. The CDR3 covers 13 residues. V was pared by 5 bases and J by 10 bases, with 15 bases between. The CDR3 DNA is TGTGCCAGCAGCGTCATACTAGATCGGGAGCAGTTCTTC. Translation gives CASSVILDREQFF.

The chain joins TRBV4-1 to TRBJ1-5; D possibly corresponds to TRBD1 (6 bases). The germline CDR1 and CDR2 sequences are MGHRA and YSYEKL. This CDR3 comprises 15 residues. Trimming shortened V by 3 bases and J by 7 bases, and 16 bases separated the two germline ends. CDR3 sequence: CASSHPGGGEQPQHF. In DNA form, the CDR3 reads TGCGCCAGCAGCCATCCCGGGGGGGGCGAGCAGCCCCAGCATTTT.

This sequence joins TRBV27 and TRBJ2-1; D gene ambiguous. Germline values: CDR1 MNHEY, CDR2 SMNVEV (reference sequence). V lost 3 bases to trimming and J lost 6 bases, with 9 bases between them. The CDR3 has 13 amino acids. CDR3 nucleotides: TGTGCCAGCAGTTTGGTTGGGCTCAATGAGCAGTTCTTC. This gives the protein CASSLVGLNEQFF.

The chain recombines TRBV29-1 with TRBJ2-7; tentatively, D is TRBD1 or TRBD2 (5 bases each). The CDR3 has 17 residues. Looked up from germline, CDR1 is SQVTM and CDR2 is ANQGSEA. The germline V and J ends were trimmed by 0 bases and 1 base, with 19 bases remaining between them. CDR3 nucleotides: TGCAGCGTTGAAGATCATTCCGGGGCCCCACATTCCTACGAGCAGTACTTC. As protein: CSVEDHSGAPHSYEQYF.

V gene TRBV6-1 combines with J gene TRBJ1-5, with TRBD1 as a possible D gene (6 bases). This CDR3 is built from 16 residues. V lost 6 bases to trimming and J lost 4 bases, with 19 bases between them. Looked up from germline, CDR1 is MNHNS and CDR2 is SASEGT. The CDR3 spells CASREQGRGDNQPQHF. CDR3 DNA sequence: TGTGCCAGCAGGGAACAGGGACGGGGGGATAATCAGCCCCAGCATTTT.

The gene calls are TRBV6-1 and TRBJ1-5, with D maybe TRBD1 (6 bases). The CDR3 is made up of 15 amino acids. CDR1 MNHNS and CDR2 SASEGT come from the germline V gene. V dropped 6 bases and J dropped 0 bases, with 12 bases sitting between them. In DNA form, the CDR3 reads TGTGCCAGCAGAGCGGGACATCATAGCAATCAGCCCCAGCATTTT. Amino acids: CASRAGHHSNQPQHF.

The table lists this clone with a few counts. The rearrangement joins TRBV9 to TRBJ2-5; maybe TRBD1 (7 bases). Germline lookup yields CDR1 SGDLS and CDR2 YYNGEE. Trimming removed 3 bases at V and 5 bases at J, with 17 bases between. The CDR3 runs 15 residues. CDR3 DNA: TGTGCCAGCAGCGATGGAGGGGGCGTAGGGGAGACCCAGTACTTC. Translating it yields CASSDGGGVGETQYF.

This rearrangement joins TRBV7-3 to TRBJ2-3, with TRBD2 matching 10 bases. The junction had 5 bases not matched to a gene; V was cut back by 4 bases and J by 1 base. CDR1 and CDR2 (germline): SGHTA, FQGTGA. The length of the CDR3 is 16 residues. CDR3 nucleotides: TGTGCCAGCAGCTGGGATACTAGCGGGGGCACAGATACGCAGTATTTT. It translates to CASSWDTSGGTDTQYF.

CDR3 protein: CASSVAGRGGNEKLFF. CDR3 nucleotide sequence: TGTGCCAGCAGCGTAGCTGGTCGGGGAGGTAATGAAAAACTGTTTTTT. The chain combines TRBV9 with TRBJ1-4; D unresolved. The V end lost 0 bases, the J end lost 4 bases, and 13 bases lay between the germline ends. CDR1 SGDLS and CDR2 YYNGEE come from the germline V gene. This CDR3 is built from 16 residues.

The CDR3 DNA reads as TGTGCCATCACCCGAGGGGGGGGAGATTCCTACGAGCAGTACTTC. Amino acids: CAITRGGGDSYEQYF. This chain links TRBV10-3 with TRBJ2-7; D might be TRBD2 (7 bases). The CDR3 is 15 amino acids. CDR1 is ENHRY, CDR2 SYGVKD, per germline. Trimming cost V 7 bases and J 1 base, with 17 bases left between them.

The gene calls are TRBV5-1 and TRBJ1-3; D might be TRBD1 (5 bases). Germline CDR1 SGHRS, CDR2 YFSETQ. This CDR3 contains 16 residues. Trimming left V 6 bases short and J 1 base short, with 17 bases between. The CDR3 region is CASTFRPGTSGNTIYF. Here the CDR3 DNA reads TGCGCCAGCACCTTCCGCCCGGGGACGTCTGGAAACACCATATATTTT.

The sample holds one count of this clone. J is TRBJ2-7 and V is TRBV28, with D uncertain. CDR3 length equals 15 residues. Germline V CDR1 and CDR2: MDHEN, SYDVKM. Trimming stripped 4 bases from V and 3 bases from J, with 16 bases between. The CDR3 DNA sequence: TGTGCCAGCAGTTGGAGCCTGATAAGCGACTACGAGCAGTACTTC. Protein sequence: CASSWSLISDYEQYF. The full variable domain, its missing parts supplied by reference TRBV28 and TRBJ2-7, is DVKVTQSSRYLVKRTGEKVFLECVQDMDHENMFWYRQDPGLGLRLIYFSYDVKMKEKGDIPEGYSVSREKKERFSLILESASTNQTSMYLCASSWSLISDYEQYFGPGTRLTVT.

The chain has TRBV27 and TRBJ1-4, with 7 bases fitting TRBD1. J was trimmed by 7 bases and V by 5 bases; bases with no gene match: 4. The CDR3 contains 13 residues. Per germline, CDR1 MNHEY and CDR2 SMNVEV (reference sequence). CDR3 region: CASSLPGGEKLFF. CDR3 DNA sequence: TGTGCCAGCAGTCTGCCAGGGGGTGAAAAACTGTTTTTT.

In nucleotides, the CDR3 is TGTGCCAGCAGCCCCCGGGACAGGGTAAAATACGAGCAGTACTTC. Translation: CASSPRDRVKYEQYF. This rearrangement joins TRBV7-9 to TRBJ2-7; TRBD1 agrees at 9 bases. Germline CDR1 and CDR2: SEHNR and FQNEAQ (reference sequence). The CDR3 sequence is 15 residues long. The junction had 9 bases not matched to a gene; V was cut back by 5 bases and J by 4 bases.

The chain combines TRBV27 with TRBJ2-1; tentatively, D is TRBD1 (5 bases). This CDR3 spans 15 amino acids. The germline CDR1 and CDR2 sequences are MNHEY and SMNVEV (reference sequence). Trimming removed 5 bases at V and 3 bases at J, with 14 bases between. CDR3 sequence reads: CASSRPGSHYNEQFF. The CDR3 DNA follows: TGTGCCAGCAGTAGGCCAGGGTCACACTACAATGAGCAGTTCTTC.

This clone was found a few times. The chain carries TRBV7-8 and TRBJ1-2; D is ambiguous. The CDR3 covers 12 residues. CDR1 is SGHVS, CDR2 FQNEAQ, per germline. Trimming left V 5 bases short and J 8 bases short, with 12 bases between. This CDR3 reads CASSPSLRGYTF. The DNA for the CDR3 is TGTGCCAGCAGCCCGAGCCTCCGGGGCTACACCTTC.